A single sample is the source of the 6 T cell receptor beta chains below, sequenced in a study of cytomegalovirus exposure and HLA in healthy donors. Profiling relied on immunoSEQ multiplex PCR, and the TCRdb table lists in-frame clones only, not all of them. This sample has about 56,000 clones; 85% to 95% occur once, and the top ten carry around 1.1%. Source material: PBMCs. These receptors all stem from a man in his late teens or twenties in good health and CMV-seronegative.

This sequence joins TRBV27 and TRBJ2-3; 7 bases are a match to TRBD2. The CDR3 is 15 residues long. Germline V lookup: CDR1 MNHEY, CDR2 SMNVEV (reference sequence). With V trimmed by 6 bases and J by 1 base, 7 bases remained unmatched. The CDR3 loop is CASRREGLGTDTQYF. The CDR3 bases are TGTGCCAGCAGGAGGGAGGGACTCGGCACAGATACGCAGTATTTT.

The rearrangement uses TRBV5-1 and TRBJ2-1; 14 bases are shared with TRBD2. Per the germline V gene, CDR1 is SGHRS and CDR2 is YFSETQ. This CDR3 has 15 residues. Trimming took 0 bases from V and 10 from J; bases not matched to a gene: 3. The CDR3 nucleotides read TGCGCCAGCAGCTTGGGGACTAGCGGGGGGCTCGAGCAGTTCTTC. Its translation: CASSLGTSGGLEQFF.

The table lists this clone with a count of one. The chain recombines TRBV18 with TRBJ2-6, with 8 bases aligning to TRBD1. CDR1 and CDR2 from the germline V gene are KGHSH and LQKENI. The CDR3 runs 19 residues. After removal of 4 bases from V and 0 bases from J, the junction contained 11 bases not matched to a gene. Here the CDR3 reads CASSHRTGQDYSGANVLTF. The CDR3 nucleotides read TGTGCCAGCTCACATAGGACAGGGCAAGATTACTCTGGGGCCAACGTCCTGACTTTC.

There are a few counts of this clone. The V and J genes are TRBV11-2 and TRBJ1-1; 8 bases line up with TRBD1. Germline V gene lookup returns CDR1 SGHAT and CDR2 FQNNGV. J was trimmed by 4 bases and V by 5 bases; bases with no gene match: 6. The CDR3 length is 14 residues. Here the CDR3 DNA reads TGTGCCAGCAGCGCTGACAGGGGCGGCACTGAAGCTTTCTTT. It encodes CASSADRGGTEAFF. Full variable domain (remainder filled in from reference TRBV11-2 and TRBJ1-1): EAGVAQSPRYKIIEKRQSVAFWCNPISGHATLYWYQQILGQGPKLLIQFQNNGVVDDSQLPKDRFSAERLKGVDSTLKIQPAKLEDSAVYLCASSADRGGTEAFFGQGTRLTVV.

This clone was seen once. The chain's CDR3 is CASSFSGMNTEAFF. CDR3 in DNA: TGCGCCAGCAGCTTTTCAGGCATGAACACTGAAGCTTTCTTT. The chain combines TRBV5-1 with TRBJ1-1, with D uncertain. Germline V gene sequence: CDR1 SGHRS, CDR2 YFSETQ. This CDR3 has 14 residues. V dropped 2 bases and J dropped 0 bases, with 8 bases sitting between them.

This clone was detected only once. CDR3 protein: CASSLGGFGGYTF. CDR3 in DNA: TGTGCCAGCAGCTTAGGAGGGTTCGGGGGCTACACCTTC. The chain carries TRBV7-6 and TRBJ1-2; D is undetermined. CDR1 SGHVS and CDR2 FNYEAQ come from the germline V gene. This CDR3 has 13 residues. Trimming left V 1 base short and J 8 bases short, with 11 bases between.